Each of the 16 T cell receptor beta chains below was sequenced from the same sample in a study of OX40 agonist ivuxolimab in advanced cancers. Clones were sequenced by immunoSEQ multiplex PCR, and TCRdb holds only the in-frame ones, with some missing. This table has almost 70,000 clones, roughly nine tenths appearing once. The material sequenced was CD4+ or CD8+ T cells sorted from blood, taken in a trial of the OX40 agonist ivuxolimab. These receptors all come from an adult with an advanced solid tumor such as melanoma, head and neck, liver or kidney cancer.

This chain joins TRBV18 and TRBJ2-3; 8 nucleotides align to TRBD2. Germline values: CDR1 KGHSH, CDR2 LQKENI. The CDR3 is 19 amino acids. V shed 2 bases and J 1 base; nucleotides not matched to a gene: 14. The DNA of the CDR3 is TGTGCCAGCTCACCATTAAGGGGAATACTAGCGGTAGGCACAGATACGCAGTATTTT. The encoded protein is CASSPLRGILAVGTDTQYF.

The CDR3, as DNA: TGTGCCAGCAGCGTGGGGGGGCTTTACTCTGGAAACACCATATATTTT. The encoded protein is CASSVGGLYSGNTIYF. The V gene is TRBV9, the J gene TRBJ1-3; a possible D gene is TRBD1 (6 bases). The CDR3 is 16 amino acids. Trimming pared 2 bases from V and 0 bases from J, leaving 12 bases between. Germline V gene data show CDR1 as SGDLS and CDR2 as YYNGEE.

The chain employs TRBV7-2 and TRBJ2-5, with no clear D. The CDR3 spans 13 residues. The germline V gene has CDR1 SGHTA and CDR2 FQGNSA. Between the trimmed V and J ends, which lost 5 bases and 0 bases, there was a span of 7 bases. CDR3 coding DNA: TGTGCCAGCAGCCCCGGGTACCAAGAGACCCAGTACTTC. It specifies CASSPGYQETQYF.

The CDR3, as DNA: TGTGCCAGCAGCTTAGGGTTAGCGGGAGGCCCTTACGAGCAGTACTTC. It specifies CASSLGLAGGPYEQYF. The chain joins TRBV7-6 to TRBJ2-7; TRBD2 agrees at 10 bases. Trimming cost V 1 base and J 4 bases; bases outside gene matches: 7. The CDR3 sequence is 16 residues long. The germline CDR1 and CDR2 sequences are SGHVS and FNYEAQ.

The gene calls are TRBV5-5 and TRBJ1-1; D is perhaps TRBD1 (5 bases). This CDR3 is 13 amino acids long. Per the germline V gene, CDR1 is SGHKS and CDR2 is YYEKEE (reference sequence). V was trimmed by 5 bases and J by 4 bases, leaving 12 bases between them. In nucleotides, the CDR3 is TGTGCCAGCAGTAACTGGGGGTTCACTGAAGCTTTCTTT. It is translated as CASSNWGFTEAFF.

In DNA, the CDR3 is TGTGCCAGTAGTATAGGTAGCGCCTACTACGAGCAGTACTTC. Protein: CASSIGSAYYEQYF. The chain carries TRBV19 and TRBJ2-7, with D tentatively TRBD2 (5 bases). The CDR3 length is 14 residues. Trimming stripped 1 base from V and 3 bases from J, with 10 bases between. CDR1 is LNHDA, CDR2 SQIVND, per germline (reference sequence). The whole variable domain, remainder taken from reference TRBV19 and TRBJ2-7, is DGGITQSPKYLFRKEGQNVTLSCEQNLNHDAMYWYRQDPGQGLRLIYYSQIVNDFQKGDIAEGYSVSREKKESFPLTVTSAQKNPTAFYLCASSIGSAYYEQYFGPGTRLTVT.

The V and J genes are TRBV10-3 and TRBJ1-4; 7 positions match TRBD1. The CDR3 contains 15 residues. The germline gives CDR1 ENHRY, CDR2 SYGVKD. The ends lost 9 bases at V and 5 bases at J; junction bases unmatched: 12. CDR3 amino acids: CAMKTGPGVNEKLFF. DNA for the CDR3: TGTGCCATGAAGACAGGGCCGGGGGTAAATGAAAAACTGTTTTTT.

The V gene is TRBV7-9, the J gene TRBJ1-5, with TRBD1 as a possible D gene (6 bases). This CDR3 is 14 amino acids long. Germline assignment: CDR1 SEHNR and CDR2 FQNEAQ (reference sequence). Trimming stripped 5 bases from V and 3 bases from J, with 11 bases between. The chain's CDR3 is CASSTQGFNQPQHF. The CDR3 DNA sequence: TGTGCCAGCAGCACACAGGGTTTCAATCAGCCCCAGCATTTT.

This chain connects TRBV29-1 to TRBJ2-1; 8 bases are shared with TRBD2. Germline CDR1 and CDR2: SQVTM and ANQGSEA. The length of the CDR3 is 17 residues. V lost 3 bases, J lost 1 base, and 11 bases stayed unmatched. DNA for the CDR3: TGCAGCGTTGAGGGGGGAGGGGCGGGAGGTTCCTACAATGAGCAGTTCTTC. Amino acid sequence: CSVEGGGAGGSYNEQFF.

The rearrangement uses TRBV14 and TRBJ1-5; D gene uncertain. Trimming pared 0 bases from V and 6 bases from J, leaving 6 bases between. CDR3 size: 13 residues. Germline CDR1 reads SGHDN; CDR2 reads FVKESK. The CDR3 DNA reads as TGTGCCAGCAGCCAAGATCGAGGTCAGCCCCAGCATTTT. Amino acid sequence: CASSQDRGQPQHF. The full variable domain, completed using reference TRBV14 and TRBJ1-5, is EAGVTQFPSHSVIEKGQTVTLRCDPISGHDNLYWYRRVMGKEIKFLLHFVKESKQDESGMPNNRFLAERTGGTYSTLKVQPAELEDSGVYFCASSQDRGQPQHFGDGTRLSIL.

This chain joins TRBV7-9 and TRBJ1-2; TRBD1 might be the D (5 bases). CDR1 and CDR2 from the germline V gene are SEHNR and FQNEAQ (reference sequence). The CDR3 loop spans 15 amino acids. DNA for the CDR3: TGTGCGGGGGATGGTGGGTCCCCTTCGTCCTATGGCTACACCTTC. It encodes CAGDGGSPSSYGYTF. Variable domain in full (rest from reference TRBV7-9 and TRBJ1-2): DTGVSQNPRHKITKRGQNVTFRCDPISEHNRLYWYRQTLGQGPEFLTYFQNEAQLEKSRLLSDRFSAERPKGSFSTLEIQRTEQGDSAMYLCAGDGGSPSSYGYTFGSGTRLTVV.

This clone has just one count. CDR3 nucleotide sequence: TGTGCCAGTAGTGAGCAGGGTTCCGAGCAGTACTTC. It specifies CASSEQGSEQYF. The chain has TRBV19 and TRBJ2-7; possible D gene TRBD1, 5 bases. Trimming cost V 5 bases and J 6 bases, with 11 bases left between them. CDR1 LNHDA and CDR2 SQIVND come from the germline V gene (reference sequence). The length of the CDR3 is 12 residues.

This clone has only one observation. The chain is built from TRBV29-1 and TRBJ2-7, with 8 bases aligning to TRBD1. The CDR3 consists of 13 residues. Germline loops: CDR1 SQVTM, CDR2 ANQGSEA. V trimming: 4 bases; J trimming: 4 bases; junction bases outside the gene matches: 6. CDR3 protein: CSVVSRDRYEQYF. CDR3 DNA: TGCAGCGTTGTTAGCCGGGACAGGTACGAGCAGTACTTC.

Here the CDR3 DNA reads TGTGCCAGCAGCTTATTCGGGACAGGGACCTCTAACTATGGCTACACCTTC. Its protein is CASSLFGTGTSNYGYTF. The chain links TRBV7-8 to TRBJ1-2; the match to TRBD1 covers 9 bases. V lost 2 bases, J lost 0 bases, and 7 bases stayed unmatched. Germline V lookup: CDR1 SGHVS, CDR2 FQNEAQ. The CDR3 covers 17 residues.

This chain connects TRBV7-8 to TRBJ2-5, with TRBD2 as a possible D gene (6 bases). V gave up 4 bases and J gave up 3 bases, with 12 bases separating them. The germline V gene encodes CDR1 SGHVS and CDR2 FQNEAQ. The CDR3 sequence is 14 residues long. The CDR3 DNA sequence: TGTGCCAGCAGCTCAGTGGGGGGAGAAGAGACCCAGTACTTC. This sequence encodes CASSSVGGEETQYF.

The rearrangement uses TRBV9 and TRBJ1-2, with D possibly TRBD1 on 5 matching bases. Trimming took off 3 bases at V and 5 bases at J, with 8 bases between the two ends. Germline V gene sequence: CDR1 SGDLS, CDR2 YYNGEE. The length of the CDR3 is 12 residues. CDR3 in amino acids: CASSASGYGYTF. CDR3 bases: TGTGCCAGCAGCGCCTCAGGGTATGGCTACACCTTC. The whole variable domain, remainder taken from reference TRBV9 and TRBJ1-2, is DSGVTQTPKHLITATGQRVTLRCSPRSGDLSVYWYQQSLDQGLQFLIQYYNGEERAKGNILERFSAQQFPDLHSELNLSSLELGDSALYFCASSASGYGYTFGSGTRLTVV.